Each of the 14 T cell receptor beta chains below was sequenced from the same sample in a study of blood T cells in healthy people across ages. Combining a sample-barcoded 5' primer with a J-beta primer mix, a second PCR ran for about 7 to 11 cycles. One entry per CDR3 protein, called by TCRdb with MiXCR from the 5' RACE reads. The repertoire has about 1.8 million distinct CDR3 sequences, less than 50% of them found once; the top ten carry over 2%. The sequencing input was blood. Source of these receptors: a woman aged 40 to 50 in good health.

V gene TRBV4-1 combines with J gene TRBJ1-2, with TRBD1 as a possible D gene (6 bases). This CDR3 region has 15 residues. CDR1 is MGHRA and CDR2 is YSYEKL in the germline V gene. The V end was cut by 0 bases, the J end by 3 bases, with 11 bases between. CDR3 bases: TGCGCCAGCAGCCAAGATCTAGCAGGGGACTATGGCTACACCTTC. The encoded protein is CASSQDLAGDYGYTF.

This chain links TRBV5-1 with TRBJ1-1; 8 bases are a match to TRBD1. CDR1 is SGHRS and CDR2 is YFSETQ in the germline V gene. This CDR3 comprises 15 residues. Trimming took 4 bases from V and 4 from J; bases not matched to a gene: 9. The DNA for the CDR3 is TGCGCCAGCAGCCCAGCCAACGGACAGGGCACTGAAGCTTTCTTT. Its translation: CASSPANGQGTEAFF.

The rearrangement uses TRBV20-1 and TRBJ2-7; TRBD1 matches at 9 bases. Per germline, CDR1 DFQATT and CDR2 SNEGSKA (reference sequence). The J segment lost 3 bases and the V segment lost 2 bases, leaving 8 bases of the junction unmatched. The CDR3 totals 15 residues. The DNA for the CDR3 is TGCAGTGCTAGATCCCCACAGGGGGCAATCTACGAGCAGTACTTC. Translating it yields CSARSPQGAIYEQYF.

The table lists this clonotype with a few counts. The gene calls are TRBV6-2 or TRBV6-3 and TRBJ2-6, with a possible D match to TRBD2 (5 bases). Germline CDR1 and CDR2: MNHEY and SVGEGT. Trimming took 6 bases from V and 2 from J, leaving 11 bases between them. There are 15 residues in the CDR3. The CDR3 protein is CASRNTAAGANVLTF. In DNA form, the CDR3 reads TGTGCCAGCAGAAACACAGCGGCTGGGGCCAACGTCCTGACTTTC.

V and J are TRBV7-6 and TRBJ2-1; the match to TRBD1 covers 9 bases. Germline V gene sequence: CDR1 SGHVS, CDR2 FNYEAQ. J lost 10 bases, V lost 1 base, and 5 bases had no gene match. The CDR3 extends over 14 amino acids. In DNA form, the CDR3 reads TGTGCCAGCAGCTTAGGAGGACAGGGGCTAGAGCAGTTCTTC. Translated: CASSLGGQGLEQFF.

The gene calls are TRBV28 and TRBJ2-4, with TRBD1 as a possible D gene (6 bases). The CDR3 contains 16 residues. V lost 6 bases to trimming and J lost 6 bases, with 21 bases between them. CDR1 is MDHEN and CDR2 is SYDVKM in the germline V gene. The CDR3 sequence: CASSQPRGQGRNIQYF. The CDR3 nucleotides are TGTGCCAGCAGCCAACCTCGGGGCCAGGGGAGAAACATTCAGTACTTC.

The chain couples TRBV6-5 to TRBJ1-2, with D unclear. The CDR3 extends over 13 amino acids. Germline assignment: CDR1 MNHEY and CDR2 SVGAGI. V gave up 2 bases and J gave up 4 bases, with 8 bases separating them. CDR3 coding DNA: TGTGCCAGCAGTTACGCCGAAGTCTATGGCTACACCTTC. It translates to CASSYAEVYGYTF.

The chain combines TRBV10-1 with TRBJ2-5; D might be TRBD1 (5 bases). V lost 8 bases, J lost 3 bases, and 16 bases lay in between. From germline, CDR1 is WNHNN and CDR2 SYGVQD (reference sequence). CDR3 length: 14 amino acids. This chain's CDR3 is CASRASGIEETQYF. As DNA, the CDR3 is TGCGCCAGCCGGGCCTCAGGGATCGAAGAGACCCAGTACTTC.

This clonotype has a single count. V and J are TRBV27 and TRBJ2-1, with TRBD1 as a possible D gene (6 bases). The ends were cut back, 4 bases at V and 6 bases at J, with 22 bases in the middle. Germline CDR1 and CDR2: MNHEY and SMNVEV (reference sequence). The CDR3 covers 17 residues. The DNA for the CDR3 is TGTGCCAGCAGTTCCCTAAGGACAGACAACGACTTCAATGAGCAGTTCTTC. This gives the protein CASSSLRTDNDFNEQFF.

This chain uses TRBV18 with TRBJ2-5; a possible D gene is TRBD1 (6 bases). This CDR3 comprises 15 residues. Germline loops: CDR1 KGHSH, CDR2 LQKENI. V shed 4 bases and J shed 1 base, with 13 bases lying between them. CDR3 loop: CASSRGVGAQETQYF. Here the CDR3 DNA reads TGTGCCAGCTCACGAGGAGTGGGGGCCCAAGAGACCCAGTACTTC.

This clonotype was observed once. The chain is built from TRBV5-1 and TRBJ2-3, with D possibly called TRBD1 or TRBD2 (5 bases each). Germline V CDR1 and CDR2: SGHRS, YFSETQ. The CDR3 has 16 amino acids. The V gene lost 0 bases and the J gene lost 2 bases, with 13 bases spanning the gap. CDR3 coding DNA: TGCGCCAGCAGCTTGGTGGGGACGGTGAACACAGATACGCAGTATTTT. It is translated as CASSLVGTVNTDTQYF.

This chain links TRBV4-3 with TRBJ1-2; tentative D call: TRBD1 (5 bases). The V and J ends lost 3 bases and 6 bases respectively, with 11 bases between them. The CDR3 is made up of 13 amino acids. The germline V gene encodes CDR1 LGHNA and CDR2 YSLEER. This CDR3 is CASSHAGLDGYTF. The CDR3 nucleotides read TGCGCCAGCAGCCATGCAGGGTTGGATGGCTACACCTTC.

The gene calls are TRBV6-2 or TRBV6-3 and TRBJ2-7; 7 bases line up with TRBD2. This CDR3 is built from 14 residues. V was clipped by 5 bases and J by 0 bases; unmatched bases: 4. CDR1 is MNHEY, CDR2 SVGEGT, per germline. The CDR3 nucleotides read TGTGCCAGCAGTCGCGGGGGAATCTCCTACGAGCAGTACTTC. Protein: CASSRGGISYEQYF.

This clonotype was observed a single time. CDR3 nucleotide sequence: TGTGCCAGCAGTTTCATGCTGAGGACAGATACGCAGTATTTT. Protein: CASSFMLRTDTQYF. The chain links TRBV12-3 or TRBV12-4 to TRBJ2-3; no definite D call. With 3 bases removed from V and 3 bases from J, the gap between germline ends came to 10 bases. The length of the CDR3 is 14 residues.